This T cell receptor (beta chain) came from a study of radiotherapy plus CTLA-4 blockade in lung cancer. Study results and caveats: Response, reportedly, was best predicted by interferon-beta along with early blood T cell clone dynamics.

Using immunoSEQ multiplex PCR, the repertoire was profiled, and TCRdb retains in-frame clones only, with some absent. The sample consists of 45,000 to 60,000 clones, 75% to 85% of them appearing once. Comments on this clone: What it recognizes is unknown.

CDR3 length: 14 amino acids. V shed 9 bases and J 2 bases; nucleotides not matched to a gene: 6. Germline CDR1 is SGHTA and CDR2 is FQGTGA. The sequence was obtained from a human donor with non-small cell lung cancer who had stable disease on radiotherapy plus ipilimumab. V and J are TRBV7-3 and TRBJ2-2, with TRBD2 matching 7 bases. The source material was peripheral blood, sampled from a patient treated with radiotherapy plus ipilimumab. CDR3 loop: CARPRDYNTGELFF. As DNA, the CDR3 is TGTGCCAGGCCCCGGGACTACAACACCGGGGAGCTGTTTTTT.